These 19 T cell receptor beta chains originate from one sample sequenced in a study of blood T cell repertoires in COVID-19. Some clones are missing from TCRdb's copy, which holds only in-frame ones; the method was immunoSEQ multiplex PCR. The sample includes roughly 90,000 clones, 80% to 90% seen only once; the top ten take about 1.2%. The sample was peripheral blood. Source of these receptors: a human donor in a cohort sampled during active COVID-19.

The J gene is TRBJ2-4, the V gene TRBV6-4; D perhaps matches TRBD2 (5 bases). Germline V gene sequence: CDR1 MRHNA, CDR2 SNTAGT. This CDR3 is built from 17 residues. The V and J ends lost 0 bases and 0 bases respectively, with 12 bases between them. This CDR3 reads CASSDSRADLAKNIQYF. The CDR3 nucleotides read TGTGCCAGCAGTGACTCGAGGGCAGACTTAGCCAAAAACATTCAGTACTTC.

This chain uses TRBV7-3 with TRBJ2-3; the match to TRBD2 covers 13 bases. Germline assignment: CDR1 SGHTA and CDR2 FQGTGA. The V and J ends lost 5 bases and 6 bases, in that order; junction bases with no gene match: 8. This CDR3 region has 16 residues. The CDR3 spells CASSLGLAGVTDTQYF. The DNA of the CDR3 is TGTGCCAGCAGCCTAGGACTAGCGGGAGTAACTGATACGCAGTATTTT.

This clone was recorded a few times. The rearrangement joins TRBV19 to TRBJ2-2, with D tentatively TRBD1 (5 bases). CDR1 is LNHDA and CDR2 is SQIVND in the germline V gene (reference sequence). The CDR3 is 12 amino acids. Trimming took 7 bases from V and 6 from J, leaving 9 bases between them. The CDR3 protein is CASNQGSGELFF. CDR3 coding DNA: TGTGCCAGTAATCAGGGCTCCGGGGAGCTGTTTTTT.

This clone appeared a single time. This chain's CDR3 is CASQAVQIGEQFF. The CDR3 region has the DNA TGTGCCAGCCAAGCGGTCCAAATTGGTGAGCAGTTCTTC. The chain is built from TRBV19 and TRBJ2-1; TRBD2 might be the D (5 bases). V was trimmed by 9 bases and J by 9 bases, leaving 18 bases between them. Germline V CDR1 and CDR2: LNHDA, SQIVND (reference sequence). The CDR3 totals 13 residues.

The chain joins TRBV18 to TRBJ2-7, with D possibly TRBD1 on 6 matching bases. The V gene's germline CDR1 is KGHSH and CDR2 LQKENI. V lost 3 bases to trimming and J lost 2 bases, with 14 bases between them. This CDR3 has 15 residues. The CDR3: CASSPQTGLAYEQYF. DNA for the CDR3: TGTGCCAGCTCACCCCAGACAGGCCTTGCCTACGAGCAGTACTTC.

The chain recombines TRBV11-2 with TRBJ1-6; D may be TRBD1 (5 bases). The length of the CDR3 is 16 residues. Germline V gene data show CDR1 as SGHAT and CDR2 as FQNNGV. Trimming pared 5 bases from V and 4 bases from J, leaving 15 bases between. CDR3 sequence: CASSGMDTFYNSPLHF. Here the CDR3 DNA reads TGTGCCAGCAGCGGGATGGACACGTTTTATAATTCACCCCTCCACTTT. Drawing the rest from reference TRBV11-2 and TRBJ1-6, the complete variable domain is EAGVAQSPRYKIIEKRQSVAFWCNPISGHATLYWYQQILGQGPKLLIQFQNNGVVDDSQLPKDRFSAERLKGVDSTLKIQPAKLEDSAVYLCASSGMDTFYNSPLHFGNGTRLTVT.

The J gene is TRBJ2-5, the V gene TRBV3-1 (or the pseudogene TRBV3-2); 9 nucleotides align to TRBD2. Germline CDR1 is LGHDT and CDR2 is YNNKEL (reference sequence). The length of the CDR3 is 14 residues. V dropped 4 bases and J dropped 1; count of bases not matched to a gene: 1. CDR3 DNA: TGTGCCAGCAGCCCTAGCGGGATCCAAGAGACCCAGTACTTC. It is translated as CASSPSGIQETQYF.

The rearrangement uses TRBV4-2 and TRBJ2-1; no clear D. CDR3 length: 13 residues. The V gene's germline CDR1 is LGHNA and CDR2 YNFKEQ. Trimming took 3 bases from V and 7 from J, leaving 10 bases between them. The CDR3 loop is CASSHSQVNEQFF. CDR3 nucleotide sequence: TGTGCCAGCAGCCATAGCCAAGTGAATGAGCAGTTCTTC.

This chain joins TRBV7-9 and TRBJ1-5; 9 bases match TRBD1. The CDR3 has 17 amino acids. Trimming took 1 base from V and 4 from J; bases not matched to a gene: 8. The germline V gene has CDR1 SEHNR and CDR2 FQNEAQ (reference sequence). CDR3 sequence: CASSLGSGQGGNQPQHF. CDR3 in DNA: TGTGCCAGCAGCTTAGGATCGGGACAGGGTGGAAATCAGCCCCAGCATTTT.

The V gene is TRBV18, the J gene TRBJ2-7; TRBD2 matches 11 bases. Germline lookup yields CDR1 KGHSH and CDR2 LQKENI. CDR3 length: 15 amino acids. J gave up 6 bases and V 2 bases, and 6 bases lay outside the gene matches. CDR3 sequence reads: CASSPLLAGESEQYF. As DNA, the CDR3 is TGTGCCAGCTCACCATTACTAGCGGGAGAATCCGAGCAGTACTTC. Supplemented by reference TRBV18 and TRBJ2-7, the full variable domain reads NAGVMQNPRHLVRRRGQEARLRCSPMKGHSHVYWYRQLPEEGLKFMVYLQKENIIDESGMPKERFSAEFPKEGPSILRIQQVVRGDSAAYFCASSPLLAGESEQYFGPGTRLTVT.

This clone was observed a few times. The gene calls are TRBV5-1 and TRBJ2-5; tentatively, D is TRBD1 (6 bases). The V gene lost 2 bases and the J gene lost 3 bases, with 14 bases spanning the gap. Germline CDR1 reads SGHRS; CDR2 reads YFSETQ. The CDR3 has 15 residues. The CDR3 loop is CASSLTGQFEETQYF. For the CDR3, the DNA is TGCGCCAGCAGCTTAACCGGACAGTTCGAAGAGACCCAGTACTTC.

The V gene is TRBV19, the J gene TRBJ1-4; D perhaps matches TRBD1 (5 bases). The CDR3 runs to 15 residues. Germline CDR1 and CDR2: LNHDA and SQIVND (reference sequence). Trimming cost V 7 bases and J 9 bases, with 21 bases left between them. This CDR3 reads CASTQSGYRGKKLFF. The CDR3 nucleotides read TGTGCCAGTACCCAATCTGGGTACCGGGGGAAAAAACTGTTTTTT.

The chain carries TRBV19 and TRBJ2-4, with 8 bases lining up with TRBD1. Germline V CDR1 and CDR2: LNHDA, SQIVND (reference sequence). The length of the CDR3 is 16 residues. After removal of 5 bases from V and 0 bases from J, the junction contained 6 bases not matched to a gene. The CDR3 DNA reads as TGTGCCAGTAGTCCGGGGACAGGAATAGCCAAAAACATTCAGTACTTC. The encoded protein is CASSPGTGIAKNIQYF.

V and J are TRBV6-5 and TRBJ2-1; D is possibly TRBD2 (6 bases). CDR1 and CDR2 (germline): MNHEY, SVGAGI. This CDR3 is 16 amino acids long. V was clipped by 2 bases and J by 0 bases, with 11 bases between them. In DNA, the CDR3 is TGTGCCAGCAGTTACGCCCACGGGAGCTCCTACAATGAGCAGTTCTTC. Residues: CASSYAHGSSYNEQFF.

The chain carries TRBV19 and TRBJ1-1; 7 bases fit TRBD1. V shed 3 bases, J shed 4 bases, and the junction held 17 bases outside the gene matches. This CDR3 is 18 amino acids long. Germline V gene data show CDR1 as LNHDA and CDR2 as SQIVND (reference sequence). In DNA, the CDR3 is TGTGCCAGTAGTATCGAGGAGGGGGCTCTGGTGTTCCGCACTGAAGCTTTCTTT. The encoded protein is CASSIEEGALVFRTEAFF.

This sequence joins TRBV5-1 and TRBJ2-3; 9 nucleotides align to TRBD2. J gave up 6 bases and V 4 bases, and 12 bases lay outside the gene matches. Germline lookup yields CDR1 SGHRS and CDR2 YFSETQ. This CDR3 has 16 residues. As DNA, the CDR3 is TGCGCCAGCAGCACTGCTAGCGGGAATCGTGGGGATACGCAGTATTTT. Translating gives CASSTASGNRGDTQYF.

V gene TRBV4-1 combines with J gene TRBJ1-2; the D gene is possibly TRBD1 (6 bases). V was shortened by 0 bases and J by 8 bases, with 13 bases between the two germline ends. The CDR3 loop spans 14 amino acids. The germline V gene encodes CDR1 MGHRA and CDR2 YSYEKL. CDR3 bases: TGCGCCAGCAGCCAAGATAACAGGGAGACCGGCTACACCTTC. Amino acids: CASSQDNRETGYTF.

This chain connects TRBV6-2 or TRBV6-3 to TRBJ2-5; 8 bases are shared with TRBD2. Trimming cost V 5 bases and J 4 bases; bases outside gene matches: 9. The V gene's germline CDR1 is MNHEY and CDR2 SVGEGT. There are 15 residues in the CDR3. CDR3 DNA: TGTGCCAGCAGTCCCCAAGCGGGAGAAGGAGAGACCCAGTACTTC. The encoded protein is CASSPQAGEGETQYF.

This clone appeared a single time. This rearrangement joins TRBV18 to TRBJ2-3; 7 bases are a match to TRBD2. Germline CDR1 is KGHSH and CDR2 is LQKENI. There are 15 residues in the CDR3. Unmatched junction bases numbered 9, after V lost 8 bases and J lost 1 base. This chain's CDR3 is CASLLGGTRTDTQYF. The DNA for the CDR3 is TGTGCCAGCCTCCTCGGGGGGACCCGCACAGATACGCAGTATTTT.